A single sample gave rise to the 2 T cell receptor beta chains below, sequenced in a study of cytomegalovirus exposure and HLA in healthy donors (dated by TCRdb to about 2017). To prepare the library, the immunoSEQ multiplex PCR assay was applied. A mixture of 60 forward primers for TCR Vbeta segments and 13 reverse primers for TCR Jbeta segments was used in the multiplex PCR. TCRdb re-hosts the immuneACCESS table, in-frame sequences only. Its copies lack some clones; in the studies checked, an unresolved V gene accounts for under half of them, and the cause for the rest is not known. The sample records around 110,000 clones, around three quarters of which are singletons. The ten largest clonotypes hold 3.5% to 4.5% of the sample. Sequenced material: PBMCs. All receptors come from a man aged 25-45 years in good health and CMV-seropositive.

The rearrangement joins TRBV9 to TRBJ2-1; TRBD2 agrees at 7 bases. Germline CDR1 and CDR2: SGDLS and YYNGEE. The CDR3 sequence is 13 residues long. V was pared by 4 bases and J by 9 bases, with 7 bases of the junction left unmatched. The CDR3 DNA reads as TGTGCCAGCAGCCCGACTAGCTACGTTGAGCAGTTCTTC. Translation: CASSPTSYVEQFF.

This clone was counted a single time. V and J are TRBV28 and TRBJ2-3, with TRBD2 identical over 7 bases. The length of the CDR3 is 15 residues. Germline CDR1 MDHEN, CDR2 SYDVKM. J was trimmed by 5 bases and V by 7 bases; bases with no gene match: 12. For the CDR3, the DNA is TGTGCCAGCACTCCTGTGCGGGAGCGGGTAGATACGCAGTATTTT. It yields the protein CASTPVRERVDTQYF.